Here is one T cell receptor (beta chain) with its context. This clonotype is classified as medium-sized (0.01 to 0.1%). Its antigen is currently not known. Per-base qualities were not stored, and no clone one base away is much larger. The sample comes from a study (dated by TCRdb to the early 2010s). Measured from the cysteine to the phenylalanine, the CDR3 is 14 residues long. Of all the DNA, just the CDR3 is kept, 42 bases in frame from base 1. V and J lose 3 bases and 4 bases, and a span of 13 bases separates them. From the germline V gene (reference sequence), CDR1 is DFQATT and CDR2 is SNEGSKA. The instrument given in TCRdb is Illumina Genome Analyzer IIx. Using fastp at Q25 and MiXCR, TCRdb reprocessed the public reads and kept productive beta chains. All rows with the same CDR3 protein become a single entry with the most common DNA and genes. This sample holds some 15,000 distinct CDR3 sequences; about 35% were observed only once. The leading ten clones occupy about 16% of the sample.

The sequenced sample was blood. In this chain, TRBV20-1 is recombined with TRBJ2-1; no D gene call is confident. This clonotype was obtained from a human donor. The CDR3 loop reads CSARDRVHYNEQFF. The bases are TGCAGTGCTAGGGACCGGGTCCATTACAATGAGCAGTTCTTC.